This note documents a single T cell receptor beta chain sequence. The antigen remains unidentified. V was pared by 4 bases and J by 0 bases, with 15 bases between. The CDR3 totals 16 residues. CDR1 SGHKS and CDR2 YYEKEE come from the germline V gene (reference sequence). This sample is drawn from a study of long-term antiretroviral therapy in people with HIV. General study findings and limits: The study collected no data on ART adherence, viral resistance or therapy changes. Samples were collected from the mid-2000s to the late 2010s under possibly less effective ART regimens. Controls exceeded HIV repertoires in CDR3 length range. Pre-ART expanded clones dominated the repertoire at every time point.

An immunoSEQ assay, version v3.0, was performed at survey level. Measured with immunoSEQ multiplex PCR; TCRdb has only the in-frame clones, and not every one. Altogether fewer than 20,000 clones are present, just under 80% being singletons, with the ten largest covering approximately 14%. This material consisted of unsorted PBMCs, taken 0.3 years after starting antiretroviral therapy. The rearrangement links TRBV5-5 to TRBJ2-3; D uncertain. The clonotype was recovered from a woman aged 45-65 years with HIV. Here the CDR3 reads CASSRAGRPSTDTQYF. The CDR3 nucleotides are TGTGCCAGCAGCCGCGCCGGACGGCCTAGCACAGATACGCAGTATTTT.